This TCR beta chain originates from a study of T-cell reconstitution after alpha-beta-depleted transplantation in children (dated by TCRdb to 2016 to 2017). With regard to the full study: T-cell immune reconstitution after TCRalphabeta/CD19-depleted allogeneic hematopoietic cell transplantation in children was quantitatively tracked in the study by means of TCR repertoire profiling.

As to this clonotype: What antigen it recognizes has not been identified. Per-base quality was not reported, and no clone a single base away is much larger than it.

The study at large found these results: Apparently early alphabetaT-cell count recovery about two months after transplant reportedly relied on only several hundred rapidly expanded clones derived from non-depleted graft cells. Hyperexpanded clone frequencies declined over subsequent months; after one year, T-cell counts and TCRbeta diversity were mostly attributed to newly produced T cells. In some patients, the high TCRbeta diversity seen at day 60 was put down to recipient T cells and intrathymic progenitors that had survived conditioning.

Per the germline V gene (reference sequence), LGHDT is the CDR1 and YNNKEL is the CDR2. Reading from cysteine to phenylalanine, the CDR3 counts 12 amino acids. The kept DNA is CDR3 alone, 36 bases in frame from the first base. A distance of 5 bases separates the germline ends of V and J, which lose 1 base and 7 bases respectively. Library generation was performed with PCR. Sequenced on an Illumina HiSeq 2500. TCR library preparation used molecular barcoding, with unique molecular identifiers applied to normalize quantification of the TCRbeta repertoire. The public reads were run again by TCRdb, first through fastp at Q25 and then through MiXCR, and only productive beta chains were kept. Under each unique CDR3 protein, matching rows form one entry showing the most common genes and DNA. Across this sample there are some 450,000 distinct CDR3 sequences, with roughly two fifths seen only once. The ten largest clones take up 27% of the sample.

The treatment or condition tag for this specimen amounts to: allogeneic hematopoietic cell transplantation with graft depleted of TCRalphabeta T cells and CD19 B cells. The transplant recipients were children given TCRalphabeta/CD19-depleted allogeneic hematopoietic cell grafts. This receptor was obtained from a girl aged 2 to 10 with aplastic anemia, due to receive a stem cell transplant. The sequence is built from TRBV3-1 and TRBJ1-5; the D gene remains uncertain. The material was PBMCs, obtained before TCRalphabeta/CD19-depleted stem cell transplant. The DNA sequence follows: TGTGCCAGCAGCCAAGCGGGGCAGCCCCAGCATTTT. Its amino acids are CASSQAGQPQHF.